Given below is one T cell receptor beta chain in context. Participant-reported clinical history was the basis for cohort assignment. Recovered status applied to Cohort 3 donors who had two consecutive negative PCRs. It also applied to those with clearance or with symptom resolution. In the original analysis: It was from reference gene primer amplification that nucleated cell counts were estimated. Only in-frame clones appear in the TCRdb table, and some are missing; sequencing was by immunoSEQ multiplex PCR. The V and J calls and clone size come from that table; D and trimming were worked out from the DNA. The sample has fewer than 300,000 clones, around 90% seen once. These data are taken from a study of blood T cell repertoires in COVID-19. Study details: Sources were T cells, B-cell-depleted T cells, or PBMCs; the material itself was cDNA or gDNA.

CDR1 is SGHRS, CDR2 YFSETQ, per germline. The V and J ends lost 7 bases and 3 bases respectively, with 22 bases between them. The CDR3 spans 16 residues. The source material was PBMCs or T cells enriched from blood (not recorded which). This chain joins TRBV5-1 and TRBJ2-5, with a possible D match to TRBD1 (6 bases). The clonotype comes from a woman aged 25 to 39 who had recovered from COVID-19. The CDR3 DNA follows: TGCGCCAGCTACACACAACCGGGACAAAGTGAAGAGACCCAGTACTTC. Translation: CASYTQPGQSEETQYF.